This T cell receptor beta chain was sequenced for a study of CD8+ T cells in alopecia areata (dated by TCRdb to the late 2010s). At the level of the whole study: To study T cell clonal expansion in alopecia areata, the researchers applied high-throughput TCRbeta sequencing to both the C3H/HeJ mouse model and human patients. immunoSEQ multiplex PCR using 35 Vbeta forward primers and 13 Jbeta reverse primers was used to amplify TCRbeta CDR3 regions. Scalp clonality was compared among normal scalp (n=4), patchy alopecia areata scalp (n=8), and alopecia totalis/universalis scalp (n=8). RNA was extracted with the PAXgene miRNA kit for fixed scalp, the miRNeasy kit for PBMCs, and the RNeasy kit for mouse skin. On the human side, TCRbeta sequencing was run on scalp tissue and on sorted CD4+ and CD8+ peripheral blood T cells from healthy controls and from alopecia areata patients with either patchy or totalis/universalis disease.

PBMCs were isolated by density centrifugation and stained for CD3, CD4 and CD8, after which CD4+ and CD8+ T cells were sorted on a FACSAria. Unaffected controls provided scalp biopsies and blood samples. Trimming costs V 2 bases and J 0 bases, and their ends lie 11 bases apart. The CDR3 numbers 16 residues from cysteine through phenylalanine. Just the 48-base CDR3 DNA is kept, in frame starting at base 1. In the germline V gene, CDR1 corresponds to MNHNS and CDR2 to SASEGT. The library was built by means of the immunoSEQ multiplex PCR assay. RNA was extracted from all samples and reverse transcribed into cDNA, which served as template for TCR sequencing. First-strand cDNA was synthesized with SuperScript III using a 2:1 mix of oligo-dT and random hexamers. A synthetic immune receptor repertoire was used to measure amplification bias, and any remaining bias was corrected computationally. On the study's bioinformatics: After raw reads were preprocessed to remove errors, the CDR3 was defined following IMGT conventions as running from the conserved cysteine to phenylalanine. To get clonality, Shannon entropy was normalized by log2 of the number of productive unique TCRs and the result was subtracted from 1. Whether scalp clones were CD4 or CD8 was inferred by matching scalp TCRbeta sequences against CD4 and CD8 repertoires sorted from blood. In its TCRdb copy, this immuneACCESS table keeps in-frame sequences only and misses some clones. Where compared with another copy, unresolved V genes explain less than half of these, and the others have no known cause. That table gives V, J and clone size, and the DNA gave D and trimming. The sample table contains a few hundred thousand clones; only one count was recorded for approximately 60% of them. The top ten clonotypes cover approximately 4.9% of the sample.

Notes on this clone: Its antigen is not yet known. No base quality values were provided; no much bigger clone lies one nucleotide off.

Overall study outcomes, separate from this receptor: TCR sequences shared between patients were less clear than in mice, possibly partly because of HLA diversity in the patient population. Higher clonality and more expanded CD8+ clones were observed in lesional scalp than in normal scalp, particularly in alopecia totalis/universalis, a finding suggestive of antigenic drive. Scalp TCR repertoire analysis is complicated because resident alphabeta T cells in normal human skin are also sequenced, whereas mouse skin is dominated by gammadelta T cells.

The chain joins TRBV6-1 to TRBJ1-5; TRBD1 is possibly the D segment (6 matching bases). Material for sequencing was CD8+ T cells sorted from blood. The TCR sequence derives from a human donor in good health. In nucleotide form, the sequence is TGTGCCAGCAGTGAAAGGGACAACTATAGCAATCAGCCCCAGCATTTT. Translation gives CASSERDNYSNQPQHF.